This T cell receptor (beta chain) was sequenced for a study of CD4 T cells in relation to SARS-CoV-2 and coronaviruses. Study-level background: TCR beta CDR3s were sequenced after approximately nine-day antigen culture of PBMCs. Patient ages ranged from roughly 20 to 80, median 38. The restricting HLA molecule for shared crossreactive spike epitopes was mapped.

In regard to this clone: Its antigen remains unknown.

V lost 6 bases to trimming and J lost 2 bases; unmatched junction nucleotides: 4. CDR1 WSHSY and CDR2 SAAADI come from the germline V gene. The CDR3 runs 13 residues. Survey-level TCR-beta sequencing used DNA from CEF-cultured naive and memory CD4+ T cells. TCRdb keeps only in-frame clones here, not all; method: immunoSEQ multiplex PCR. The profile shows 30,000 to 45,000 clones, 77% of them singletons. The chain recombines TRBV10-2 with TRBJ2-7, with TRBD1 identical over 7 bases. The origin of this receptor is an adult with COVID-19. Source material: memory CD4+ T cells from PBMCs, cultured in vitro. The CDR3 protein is CASSRDRAYEQYF. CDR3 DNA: TGCGCCAGCAGCCGGGACAGAGCCTACGAGCAGTACTTC.